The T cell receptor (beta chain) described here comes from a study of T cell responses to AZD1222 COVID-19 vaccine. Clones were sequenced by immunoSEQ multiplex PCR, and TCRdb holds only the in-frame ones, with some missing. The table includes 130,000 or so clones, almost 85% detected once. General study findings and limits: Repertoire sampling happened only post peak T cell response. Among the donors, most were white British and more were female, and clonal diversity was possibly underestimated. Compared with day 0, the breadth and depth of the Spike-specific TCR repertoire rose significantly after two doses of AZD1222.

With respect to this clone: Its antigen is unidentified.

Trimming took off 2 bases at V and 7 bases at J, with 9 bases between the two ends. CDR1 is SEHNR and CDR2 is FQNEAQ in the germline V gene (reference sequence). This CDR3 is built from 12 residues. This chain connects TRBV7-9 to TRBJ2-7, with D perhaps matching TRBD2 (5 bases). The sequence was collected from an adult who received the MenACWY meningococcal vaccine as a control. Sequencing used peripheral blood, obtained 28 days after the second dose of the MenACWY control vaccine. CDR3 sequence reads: CASSLRGQEQYF. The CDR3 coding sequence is TGTGCCAGCAGCTTACGGGGTCAGGAGCAGTACTTC.